These 31 T cell receptor beta chains were all obtained from the same sample, sequenced in a study of blood T cell repertoires in COVID-19. TCRdb's copy holds only in-frame clones and misses some; the assay was immunoSEQ multiplex PCR. The table records about 140,000 clones, over 60% of them present only once. Material for sequencing was peripheral blood. The source is a man between 45 and 60 years old with acute or convalescent COVID-19.

The chain employs TRBV27 and TRBJ2-4; the match to TRBD2 covers 12 bases. There are 16 residues in the CDR3. Germline CDR1 reads MNHEY; CDR2 reads SMNVEV (reference sequence). The V and J ends lost 0 bases and 6 bases, in that order; junction bases with no gene match: 3. DNA for the CDR3: TGTGCCAGCAGTTTATCACTAGCGGGGGGCCGAAACATTCAGTACTTC. The encoded protein is CASSLSLAGGRNIQYF.

The chain joins TRBV15 to TRBJ1-2, with TRBD1 as a possible D gene (6 bases). V shed 1 base and J shed 0 bases, with 12 bases lying between them. The CDR3 consists of 16 residues. From germline, CDR1 is LNHNV and CDR2 YYDKDF (reference sequence). DNA of the CDR3: TGTGCCACCAGCAGAGCGGATAGGACAGCTAACTATGGCTACACCTTC. Its translation is CATSRADRTANYGYTF.

There are a few counts of this clone. V usage is TRBV19 and J usage is TRBJ1-5; 9 nucleotides agree with TRBD1. The V segment lost 6 bases and the J segment 4 bases; nucleotides outside the gene matches: 10. This CDR3 spans 16 amino acids. Germline CDR1 is LNHDA and CDR2 is SQIVND (reference sequence). The CDR3 protein is CASSLGQGSWNQPQHF. CDR3 nucleotide sequence: TGTGCCAGTAGCCTAGGACAGGGGTCGTGGAATCAGCCCCAGCATTTT.

This clone has only one observation. The chain has TRBV25-1 and TRBJ2-4, with D perhaps TRBD1 (5 bases). Germline V lookup: CDR1 MGHDK, CDR2 SYGVNS. The V end lost 2 bases, the J end lost 9 bases, and 11 bases lay between the germline ends. CDR3 length: 13 amino acids. The CDR3 loop reads CASSEPDKPIQYF. The DNA for the CDR3 is TGTGCCAGCAGTGAACCGGACAAACCCATTCAGTACTTC.

CDR3 amino acids: CASSFQRSYEQYF. DNA for the CDR3: TGTGCCAGCAGCTTTCAGCGCTCCTACGAGCAGTACTTC. The chain uses TRBV5-6 and TRBJ2-7, with D uncertain. CDR3 length equals 13 residues. Germline assignment: CDR1 SGHDT and CDR2 YYEEEE. The ends were cut back, 2 bases at V and 0 bases at J, with 6 bases in the middle.

The chain joins TRBV7-2 to TRBJ2-7, with D perhaps TRBD1 (6 bases). This CDR3 has 15 amino acids. V lost 1 base and J lost 0, with 10 bases in between. CDR1 and CDR2 from the germline V gene are SGHTA and FQGNSA. CDR3 DNA sequence: TGTGCCAGCAGCTTAGATAGGGGGAGCTCCTACGAGCAGTACTTC. As protein: CASSLDRGSSYEQYF. The full variable domain, its missing parts supplied by reference TRBV7-2 and TRBJ2-7, is GAGVSQSPSNKVTEKGKDVELRCDPISGHTALYWYRQSLGQGLEFLIYFQGNSAPDKSGLPSDRFSAERTGGSVSTLTIQRTQQEDSAVYLCASSLDRGSSYEQYFGPGTRLTVT.

V usage is TRBV3-1 (or the pseudogene TRBV3-2) and J usage is TRBJ2-1; perhaps TRBD1 as D (5 bases). With 0 bases removed from V and 8 bases from J, the gap between germline ends came to 5 bases. This CDR3 has 12 residues. Germline-derived CDR1 and CDR2 are LGHDT and YNNKEL (reference sequence). CDR3: CASSQEGDEQFF. CDR3 sequence (DNA): TGTGCCAGCAGCCAAGAAGGGGATGAGCAGTTCTTC.

The chain couples TRBV7-8 to TRBJ1-1; weak D call: TRBD1 (5 bases). In germline, CDR1 is SGHVS, CDR2 FQNEAQ. V was cut by 2 bases and J by 10 bases, with 17 bases left in between. There are 14 residues in the CDR3. CDR3 DNA: TGTGCCAGCAGCTTAAATAATCAGGGTATTGGAGCTTTCTTT. Translating gives CASSLNNQGIGAFF.

CDR3 amino acids: CASSLDRSYGYTF. CDR3 DNA: TGTGCCAGCAGTCTCGACAGATCCTATGGCTACACCTTC. V gene TRBV12-3 or TRBV12-4 combines with J gene TRBJ1-2; D possibly corresponds to TRBD1 (5 bases). The V end was cut by 5 bases, the J end by 4 bases, with 11 bases between. CDR3 length: 13 residues.

This chain connects TRBV7-9 to TRBJ2-1, with a weak D call TRBD1 (5 bases). Germline CDR1 is SEHNR and CDR2 is FQNEAQ (reference sequence). The germline V and J ends were trimmed by 11 bases and 7 bases, with 18 bases remaining between them. This CDR3 is built from 13 residues. This chain's CDR3 is CAGQRASFNEQFF. CDR3 DNA: TGTGCCGGACAAAGGGCTAGTTTTAATGAGCAGTTCTTC. Supplemented by reference TRBV7-9 and TRBJ2-1, the full variable domain reads DTGVSQNPRHKITKRGQNVTFRCDPISEHNRLYWYRQTLGQGPEFLTYFQNEAQLEKSRLLSDRFSAERPKGSFSTLEIQRTEQGDSAMYLCAGQRASFNEQFFGPGTRLTVL.

The genes are TRBV5-6 and TRBJ2-7; TRBD2 is a possible D gene (6 bases). Germline lookup yields CDR1 SGHDT and CDR2 YYEEEE. The CDR3 is made up of 14 amino acids. V was cut by 3 bases and J by 6 bases, with 16 bases left in between. Written as DNA, the CDR3 is TGTGCCAGCAGCTGGCAGACTAGTCAGATCGAGCAGTACGTC. As protein: CASSWQTSQIEQYV.

The V call is TRBV2, the J call TRBJ2-1; TRBD2 might be the D (6 bases). The V and J ends lost 4 bases and 3 bases respectively, with 13 bases between them. Germline lookup yields CDR1 SNHLY and CDR2 FYNNEI. The CDR3 is made up of 15 amino acids. CDR3 residues: CASSVRQDYYNEQFF. Written as DNA, the CDR3 is TGTGCCAGCAGTGTAAGGCAGGACTACTACAATGAGCAGTTCTTC.

The chain carries TRBV5-1 and TRBJ1-1; D unclear. The CDR3 runs to 13 residues. V was pared by 4 bases and J by 5 bases, with 12 bases between. The V gene's germline CDR1 is SGHRS and CDR2 YFSETQ. CDR3 coding DNA: TGCGCCAGCAGCCCAACGACGGGGACTGAAGCTTTCTTT. Amino acids: CASSPTTGTEAFF. The full variable domain, completed using reference TRBV5-1 and TRBJ1-1, is KAGVTQTPRYLIKTRGQQVTLSCSPISGHRSVSWYQQTPGQGLQFLFEYFSETQRNKGNFPGRFSGRQFSNSRSEMNVSTLELGDSALYLCASSPTTGTEAFFGQGTRLTVV.

A single count supports this clone. This chain connects TRBV12-5 to TRBJ1-6; 7 bases are shared with TRBD1. V trimming: 5 bases; J trimming: 14 bases; junction bases outside the gene matches: 12. The CDR3 has 14 residues. Germline CDR1 reads LGHNT; CDR2 reads FRNRAP. The CDR3 DNA reads as TGTGCTAGTGGTATTCCGGACAGGCTCACGGCCCTCCACTTT. Translated, it gives CASGIPDRLTALHF. Full variable domain (remainder filled in from reference TRBV12-5 and TRBJ1-6): DARVTQTPRHKVTEMGQEVTMRCQPILGHNTVFWYRQTMMQGLELLAYFRNRAPLDDSGMPKDRFSAEMPDATLATLKIQPSEPRDSAVYFCASGIPDRLTALHFGNGTRLTVT.

The rearrangement uses TRBV3-1 (or the pseudogene TRBV3-2) and TRBJ1-2; the D gene is possibly TRBD1 (5 bases). The length of the CDR3 is 15 residues. Germline values: CDR1 LGHDT, CDR2 YNNKEL (reference sequence). The V gene lost 0 bases and the J gene lost 8 bases, with 16 bases spanning the gap. CDR3 sequence: CASSQERGLLEGYTF. The CDR3 DNA reads as TGTGCCAGCAGCCAAGAGCGGGGACTGCTAGAGGGCTACACCTTC.

The chain uses TRBV18 and TRBJ1-5; D is unclear. The germline V and J ends were trimmed by 6 bases and 7 bases, with 22 bases remaining between them. The CDR3 is 16 amino acids. Germline CDR1 KGHSH, CDR2 LQKENI. The DNA of the CDR3 is TGTGCCAGCTCCTTTGAGGGAGGCGGCGCGGAGCAGCCCCAGCATTTT. This gives the protein CASSFEGGGAEQPQHF.

This sequence joins TRBV5-1 and TRBJ2-3; 8 bases are shared with TRBD2. The V gene's germline CDR1 is SGHRS and CDR2 YFSETQ. The trim removed 3 bases at V and 5 bases at J, leaving 11 bases unmatched. The CDR3 has 16 amino acids. CDR3 sequence (DNA): TGCGCCAGCAGCTCCGAAGGCTTCGGGGGGGGAGATACGCAGTATTTT. Translation gives CASSSEGFGGGDTQYF.

The V and J genes are TRBV12-5 and TRBJ2-1; 8 nucleotides align to TRBD2. The germline V gene has CDR1 LGHNT and CDR2 FRNRAP. CDR3 size: 18 residues. After removal of 1 base from V and 0 bases from J, the junction contained 8 bases not matched to a gene. CDR3 nucleotides: TGTGCTAGTGGTTTGGCGCCGTTTAGCGGGGCCTCCTACAATGAGCAGTTCTTC. Residues: CASGLAPFSGASYNEQFF. The variable domain in full, completed from reference TRBV12-5 and TRBJ2-1, reads DARVTQTPRHKVTEMGQEVTMRCQPILGHNTVFWYRQTMMQGLELLAYFRNRAPLDDSGMPKDRFSAEMPDATLATLKIQPSEPRDSAVYFCASGLAPFSGASYNEQFFGPGTRLTVL.

V and J are TRBV29-1 and TRBJ1-1; D call uncertain. The CDR3 totals 13 residues. Trimming left V 5 bases short and J 5 bases short, with 15 bases between. Germline V gives CDR1 SQVTM, CDR2 ANQGSEA. The CDR3 reads CSVQTASGTEAFF. DNA of the CDR3: TGCAGCGTTCAGACCGCCTCGGGGACTGAAGCTTTCTTT.

The chain recombines TRBV3-1 (or the pseudogene TRBV3-2) with TRBJ1-4; possibly TRBD1 for D (5 bases). The ends were cut back, 10 bases at V and 7 bases at J, with 16 bases in the middle. This CDR3 has 13 amino acids. Germline V gene data show CDR1 as LGHDT and CDR2 as YNNKEL (reference sequence). The CDR3 protein is CATCRAGCEKLFF. The CDR3 DNA follows: TGTGCCACCTGCCGGGCAGGGTGTGAAAAACTGTTTTTT.

The chain employs TRBV9 and TRBJ2-2; 12 bases agree with TRBD2. Germline trimming cut 0 bases from V and 4 bases from J; bases unmatched to any gene: 7. The germline V gene has CDR1 SGDLS and CDR2 YYNGEE. The CDR3 is 18 residues long. DNA for the CDR3: TGTGCCAGCAGCGTAGGGCTAGCGGGGGGGCGGACCACCGGGGAGCTGTTTTTT. Its translation: CASSVGLAGGRTTGELFF. The whole variable domain, remainder taken from reference TRBV9 and TRBJ2-2, is DSGVTQTPKHLITATGQRVTLRCSPRSGDLSVYWYQQSLDQGLQFLIQYYNGEERAKGNILERFSAQQFPDLHSELNLSSLELGDSALYFCASSVGLAGGRTTGELFFGEGSRLTVL.

The chain carries TRBV5-4 and TRBJ2-7; D call uncertain. The CDR3 sequence is 13 residues long. Germline loops: CDR1 SGHNT, CDR2 YYREEE (reference sequence). The germline V and J ends were trimmed by 4 bases and 6 bases, with 14 bases remaining between them. This CDR3 is CASSVDPPGEQYV. The CDR3 bases are TGTGCCAGCAGCGTGGACCCTCCGGGCGAGCAGTACGTC.

The table lists this clone with a few counts. The chain is built from TRBV30 and TRBJ1-2; 7 nucleotides agree with TRBD1. V trimming: 5 bases; J trimming: 5 bases; junction bases outside the gene matches: 8. The germline V gene has CDR1 GTSNPN and CDR2 SVGIG (reference sequence). CDR3 length: 13 amino acids. CDR3 residues: CAWQHRGEYGYTF. DNA of the CDR3: TGTGCCTGGCAGCACAGGGGCGAGTATGGCTACACCTTC.

The chain has TRBV5-1 and TRBJ1-2; D gene unclear. V lost 4 bases, J lost 0 bases, and 7 bases lay in between. The CDR3 sequence is 13 residues long. Germline V gene data show CDR1 as SGHRS and CDR2 as YFSETQ. As DNA, the CDR3 is TGCGCCAGCAGCGGAGGAGCTAACTATGGCTACACCTTC. It codes for CASSGGANYGYTF.

This chain joins TRBV19 and TRBJ2-1; 9 nucleotides line up with TRBD1. Per germline, CDR1 LNHDA and CDR2 SQIVND (reference sequence). V was pared by 5 bases and J by 9 bases, with 5 bases of the junction left unmatched. This CDR3 comprises 13 residues. The CDR3: CASSDRGVGEQFF. The CDR3 nucleotides are TGTGCCAGTAGTGACAGGGGGGTAGGTGAGCAGTTCTTC.

V is TRBV5-5 and J is TRBJ1-2; 10 bases are a match to TRBD1. The CDR3 is made up of 14 amino acids. CDR1 is SGHKS and CDR2 is YYEKEE in the germline V gene (reference sequence). The ends lost 0 bases at V and 6 bases at J; junction bases unmatched: 2. The CDR3 protein is CASSLGQGANGYTF. The CDR3 DNA is TGTGCCAGCAGCTTGGGACAGGGGGCGAATGGCTACACCTTC.

The chain joins TRBV19 to TRBJ2-2; TRBD1 matches at 8 bases. The V segment lost 1 base and the J segment 1 base; nucleotides outside the gene matches: 2. The CDR3 runs to 16 residues. Per germline, CDR1 LNHDA and CDR2 SQIVND (reference sequence). Here the CDR3 DNA reads TGTGCCAGTAGTATAGGGACAGGGAAGAACACCGGGGAGCTGTTTTTT. It yields the protein CASSIGTGKNTGELFF.

The rearrangement joins TRBV27 to TRBJ2-7; D not resolved. Trimming stripped 6 bases from V and 0 bases from J, with 12 bases between. The CDR3 sequence is 14 residues long. The germline gives CDR1 MNHEY, CDR2 SMNVEV (reference sequence). The CDR3 coding sequence is TGTGCCAGCAGAGACATGTCCGCCTCCTACGAGCAGTACTTC. It translates to CASRDMSASYEQYF.

V is TRBV25-1 and J is TRBJ2-5, with 12 bases fitting TRBD2. The trim removed 4 bases at V and 2 bases at J, leaving 8 bases unmatched. The germline CDR1 and CDR2 sequences are MGHDK and SYGVNS. The CDR3 is 17 amino acids. The CDR3 sequence is CASSAGTLAGGQETQYF. CDR3 coding DNA: TGTGCCAGCAGTGCGGGAACACTAGCGGGGGGACAAGAGACCCAGTACTTC.

The chain carries TRBV5-1 and TRBJ2-1; 7 bases match TRBD1. J gave up 7 bases and V 0 bases, and 4 bases lay outside the gene matches. In germline, CDR1 is SGHRS, CDR2 YFSETQ. CDR3 size: 14 residues. The CDR3 here is CASSLGEQGNEQFF. The CDR3 DNA sequence: TGCGCCAGCAGCTTGGGGGAACAGGGGAATGAGCAGTTCTTC.

This chain joins TRBV11-2 and TRBJ2-6, with 9 bases fitting TRBD1. The CDR3 spans 19 residues. V shed 5 bases, J shed 0 bases, and the junction held 11 bases outside the gene matches. Germline V gives CDR1 SGHAT, CDR2 FQNNGV. The CDR3 reads CASSPRLGTGTSGANVLTF. CDR3 nucleotide sequence: TGTGCCAGCAGCCCCCGATTAGGGACAGGGACCTCTGGGGCCAACGTCCTGACTTTC.